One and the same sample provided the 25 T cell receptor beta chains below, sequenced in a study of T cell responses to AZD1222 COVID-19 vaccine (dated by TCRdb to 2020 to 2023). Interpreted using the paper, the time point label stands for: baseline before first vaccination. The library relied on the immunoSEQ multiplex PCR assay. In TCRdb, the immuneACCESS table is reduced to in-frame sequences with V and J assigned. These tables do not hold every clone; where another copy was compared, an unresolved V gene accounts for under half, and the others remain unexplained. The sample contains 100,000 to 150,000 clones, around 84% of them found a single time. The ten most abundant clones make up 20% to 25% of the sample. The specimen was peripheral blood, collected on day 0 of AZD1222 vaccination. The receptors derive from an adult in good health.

CDR3 sequence: CASSQADRGSNEKLFF. The CDR3 region has the DNA TGTGCCAGCAGCCAAGCCGACAGGGGATCTAATGAAAAACTGTTTTTT. V and J are TRBV3-1 (or the pseudogene TRBV3-2) and TRBJ1-4; TRBD1 agrees at 8 bases. The V gene's germline CDR1 is LGHDT and CDR2 YNNKEL (reference sequence). J was trimmed by 3 bases and V by 1 base; bases with no gene match: 4. The CDR3 is 16 amino acids.

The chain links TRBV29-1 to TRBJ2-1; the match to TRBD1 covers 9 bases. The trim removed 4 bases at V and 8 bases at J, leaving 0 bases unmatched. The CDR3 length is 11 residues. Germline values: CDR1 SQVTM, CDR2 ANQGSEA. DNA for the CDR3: TGCAGCGTTGGACAGGGGGATGAGCAGTTCTTC. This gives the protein CSVGQGDEQFF.

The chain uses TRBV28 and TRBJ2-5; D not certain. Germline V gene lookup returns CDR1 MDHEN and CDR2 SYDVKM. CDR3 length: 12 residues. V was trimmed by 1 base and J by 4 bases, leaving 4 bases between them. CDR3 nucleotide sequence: TGTGCCAGCAGTTTATCGACAGAGACCCAGTACTTC. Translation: CASSLSTETQYF.

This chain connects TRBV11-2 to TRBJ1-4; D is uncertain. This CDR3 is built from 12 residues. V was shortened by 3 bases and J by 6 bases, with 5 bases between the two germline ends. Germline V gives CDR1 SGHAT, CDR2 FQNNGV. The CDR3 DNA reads TGTGCCAGCAGCTTCGGCTATGAAAAACTGTTTTTT. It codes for CASSFGYEKLFF. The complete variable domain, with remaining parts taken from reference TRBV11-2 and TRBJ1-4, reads EAGVAQSPRYKIIEKRQSVAFWCNPISGHATLYWYQQILGQGPKLLIQFQNNGVVDDSQLPKDRFSAERLKGVDSTLKIQPAKLEDSAVYLCASSFGYEKLFFGSGTQLSVL.

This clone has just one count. In DNA, the CDR3 is TGTGCCATCAGTGAGTCACAGTCCTACAATGAGCAGTTCTTC. Translated: CAISESQSYNEQFF. The chain combines TRBV10-3 with TRBJ2-1; D gene ambiguous. Germline V lookup: CDR1 ENHRY, CDR2 SYGVKD. The CDR3 consists of 14 residues. Trimming pared 0 bases from V and 1 base from J, leaving 4 bases between.

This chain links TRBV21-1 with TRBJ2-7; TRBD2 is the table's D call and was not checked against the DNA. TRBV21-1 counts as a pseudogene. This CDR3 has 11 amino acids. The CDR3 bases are TGTGCCAGCAGCAACGGAGGGGAGCAGTACTTC. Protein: CASSNGGEQYF.

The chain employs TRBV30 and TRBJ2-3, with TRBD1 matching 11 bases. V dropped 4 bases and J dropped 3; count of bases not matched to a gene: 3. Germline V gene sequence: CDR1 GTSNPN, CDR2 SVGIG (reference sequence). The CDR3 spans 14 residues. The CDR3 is CAWKGDRGTDTQYF. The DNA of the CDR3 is TGTGCCTGGAAGGGGGACAGGGGGACAGATACGCAGTATTTT.

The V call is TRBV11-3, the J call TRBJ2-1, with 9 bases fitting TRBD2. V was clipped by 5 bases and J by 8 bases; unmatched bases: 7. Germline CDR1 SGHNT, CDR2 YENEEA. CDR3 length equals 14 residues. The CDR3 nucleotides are TGTGCCAGCAGCCCCTATTGGACTAGCGATGAGCAGTTCTTC. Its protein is CASSPYWTSDEQFF.

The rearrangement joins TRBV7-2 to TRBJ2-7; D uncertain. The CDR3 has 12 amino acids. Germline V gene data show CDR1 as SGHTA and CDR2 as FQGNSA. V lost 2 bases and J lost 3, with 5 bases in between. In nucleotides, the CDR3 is TGTGCCAGCAGCTTACAATACTACGAGCAGTACTTC. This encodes CASSLQYYEQYF.

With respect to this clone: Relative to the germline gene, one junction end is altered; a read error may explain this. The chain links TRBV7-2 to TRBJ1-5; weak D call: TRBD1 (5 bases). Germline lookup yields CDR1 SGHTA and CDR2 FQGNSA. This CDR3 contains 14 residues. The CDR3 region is CASSPDSSNQSQHF. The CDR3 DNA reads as TGTGCCAGCAGCCCTGACAGTAGCAATCAGTCCCAGCATTTT.

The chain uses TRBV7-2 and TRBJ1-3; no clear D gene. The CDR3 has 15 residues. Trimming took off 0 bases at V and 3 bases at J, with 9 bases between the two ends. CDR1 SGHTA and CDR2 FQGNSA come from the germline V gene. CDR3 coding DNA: TGTGCCAGCAGCTTAGCGCGCAATGGTGGAAACACCATATATTTT. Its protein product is CASSLARNGGNTIYF.

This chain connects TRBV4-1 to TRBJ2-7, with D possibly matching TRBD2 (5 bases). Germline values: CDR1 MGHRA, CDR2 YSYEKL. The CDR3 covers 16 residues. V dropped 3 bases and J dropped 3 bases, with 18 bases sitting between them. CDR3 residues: CASSQVSSPSHYEQYF. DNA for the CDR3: TGCGCCAGCAGCCAGGTTAGTTCACCTAGCCACTACGAGCAGTACTTC.

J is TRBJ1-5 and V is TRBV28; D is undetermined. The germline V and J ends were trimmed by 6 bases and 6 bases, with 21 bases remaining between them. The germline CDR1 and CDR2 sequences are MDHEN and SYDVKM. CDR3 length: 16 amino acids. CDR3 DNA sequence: TGTGCCAGCAGCCTACGAGGATCTGGCGCCCTTCAGCCCCAGCATTTT. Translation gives CASSLRGSGALQPQHF.

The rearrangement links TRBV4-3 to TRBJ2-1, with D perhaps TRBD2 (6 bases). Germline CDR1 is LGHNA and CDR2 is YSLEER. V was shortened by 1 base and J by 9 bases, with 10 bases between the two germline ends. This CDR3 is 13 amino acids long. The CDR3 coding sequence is TGCGCCAGCAGCCAAGCCCAGGGAGGTGAGCAGTTCTTC. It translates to CASSQAQGGEQFF.

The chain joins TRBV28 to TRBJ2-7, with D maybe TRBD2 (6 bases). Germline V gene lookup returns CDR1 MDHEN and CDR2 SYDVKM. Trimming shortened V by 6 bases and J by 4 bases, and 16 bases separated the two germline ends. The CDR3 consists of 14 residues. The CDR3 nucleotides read TGTGCCAGCAGCTCTAGCGACGAGGGGTACGAGCAGTACTTC. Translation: CASSSSDEGYEQYF.

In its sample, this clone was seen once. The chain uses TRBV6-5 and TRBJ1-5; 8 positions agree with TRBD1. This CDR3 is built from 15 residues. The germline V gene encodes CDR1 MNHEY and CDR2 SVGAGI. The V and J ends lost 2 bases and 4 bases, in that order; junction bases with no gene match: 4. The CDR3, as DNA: TGTGCCAGCAGTTACCGATGGACAGGGAATCAGCCCCAGCATTTT. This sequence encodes CASSYRWTGNQPQHF.

The DNA of the CDR3 is TGTGCCAGCAGCTTAATAAGGACCTACGAGCAGTACTTC. It codes for CASSLIRTYEQYF. V gene TRBV5-6 combines with J gene TRBJ2-7; D is undetermined. The CDR3 totals 13 residues. Germline assignment: CDR1 SGHDT and CDR2 YYEEEE. V was cut by 2 bases and J by 2 bases, with 8 bases left in between.

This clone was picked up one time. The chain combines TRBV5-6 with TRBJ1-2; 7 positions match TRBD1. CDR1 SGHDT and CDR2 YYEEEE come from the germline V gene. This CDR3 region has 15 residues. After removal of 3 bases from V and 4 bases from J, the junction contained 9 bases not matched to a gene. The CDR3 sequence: CASSWGTTGSYGYTF. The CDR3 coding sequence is TGTGCCAGCAGCTGGGGGACGACAGGGTCCTATGGCTACACCTTC. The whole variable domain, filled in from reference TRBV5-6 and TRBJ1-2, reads DAGVTQSPTHLIKTRGQQVTLRCSPKSGHDTVSWYQQALGQGPQFIFQYYEEEERQRGNFPDRFSGHQFPNYSSELNVNALLLGDSALYLCASSWGTTGSYGYTFGSGTRLTVV.

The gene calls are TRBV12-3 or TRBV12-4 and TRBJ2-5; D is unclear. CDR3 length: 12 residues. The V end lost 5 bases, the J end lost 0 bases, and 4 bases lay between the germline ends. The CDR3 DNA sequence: TGTGCCAGCAGTGCCTACCAAGAGACCCAGTACTTC. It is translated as CASSAYQETQYF.

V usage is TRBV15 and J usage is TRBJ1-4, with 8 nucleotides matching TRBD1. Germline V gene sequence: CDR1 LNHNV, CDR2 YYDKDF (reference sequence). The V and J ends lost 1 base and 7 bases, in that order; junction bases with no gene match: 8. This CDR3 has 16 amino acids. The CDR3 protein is CATSRGTGYLSEKLFF. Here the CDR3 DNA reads TGTGCCACCAGCAGAGGGACAGGGTATTTATCTGAAAAACTGTTTTTT. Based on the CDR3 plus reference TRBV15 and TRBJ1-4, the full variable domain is DAMVIQNPRYQVTQFGKPVTLSCSQTLNHNVMYWYQQKSSQAPKLLFHYYDKDFNNEADTPDNFQSRRPNTSFCFLDIRSPGLGDTAMYLCATSRGTGYLSEKLFFGSGTQLSVL.

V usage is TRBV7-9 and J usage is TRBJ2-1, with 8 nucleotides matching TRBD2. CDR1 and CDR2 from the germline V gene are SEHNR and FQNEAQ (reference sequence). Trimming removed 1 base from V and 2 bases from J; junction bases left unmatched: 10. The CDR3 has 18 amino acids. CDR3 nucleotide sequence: TGTGCCAGCAGCTTAGAGAGGTTTGCGGGGGGTGCCTACAATGAGCAGTTCTTC. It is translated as CASSLERFAGGAYNEQFF.

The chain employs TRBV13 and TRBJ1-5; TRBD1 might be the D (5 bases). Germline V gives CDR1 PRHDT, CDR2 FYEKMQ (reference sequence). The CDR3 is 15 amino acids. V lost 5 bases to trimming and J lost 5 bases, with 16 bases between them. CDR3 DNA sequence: TGTGCCAGCAGCCCGTGGGGGTTCGAGCATCAGCCCCAGCATTTT. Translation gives CASSPWGFEHQPQHF. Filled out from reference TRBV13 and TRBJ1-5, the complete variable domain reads AAGVIQSPRHLIKEKRETATLKCYPIPRHDTVYWYQQGPGQDPQFLISFYEKMQSDKGSIPDRFSAQQFSDYHSELNMSSLELGDSALYFCASSPWGFEHQPQHFGDGTRLSIL.

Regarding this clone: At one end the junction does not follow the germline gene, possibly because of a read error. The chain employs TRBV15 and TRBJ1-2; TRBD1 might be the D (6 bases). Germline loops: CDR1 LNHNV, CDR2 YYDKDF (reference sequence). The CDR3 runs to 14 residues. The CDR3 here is CATSSITGLVGAIF. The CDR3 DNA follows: TGTGCCACCAGCAGCATAACAGGGTTAGTGGGTGCAATCTTC.

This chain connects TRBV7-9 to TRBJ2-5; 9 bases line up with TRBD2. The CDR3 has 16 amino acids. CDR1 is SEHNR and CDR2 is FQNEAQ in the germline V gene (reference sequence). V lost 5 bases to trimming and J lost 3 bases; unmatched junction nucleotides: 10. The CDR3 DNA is TGTGCCAGCAGCCCGGGGAGGTCTAGCGGGGAAGAGACCCAGTACTTC. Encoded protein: CASSPGRSSGEETQYF.

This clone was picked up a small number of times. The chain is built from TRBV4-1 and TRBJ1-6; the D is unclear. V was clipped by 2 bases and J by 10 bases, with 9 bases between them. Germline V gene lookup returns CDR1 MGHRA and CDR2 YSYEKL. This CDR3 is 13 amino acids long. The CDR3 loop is CASSQSTGSPLHF. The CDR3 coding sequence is TGCGCCAGCAGCCAATCCACTGGGTCACCCCTCCACTTT.